This T cell receptor beta chain stems from a study of post-analysis software for immune sequencing data (dated by TCRdb to the mid-2010s). Context from the whole study: Recorded disease courses included relapsing-remitting, secondary progressive and progressive-relapsing multiple sclerosis, with some patients lacking subtype annotation. The patient repertoires were set against ten to eleven previously published healthy control repertoires from donors whose ages ranged from roughly 6 to 26 years. A subset of samples was prepared in parallel using single-end sample barcoding, then pooled and co-amplified after Illumina adapter ligation.

Only a few counts were recorded for this clonotype. Its cognate antigen has yet to be identified. The sample holds no much larger clone one base away, and base qualities are not on file. From the cysteine up to the phenylalanine, the CDR3 has a length of 14 residues. CDR3 DNA is the only sequence kept; it has 42 bases, read in frame from the first base. In the germline V gene, CDR1 corresponds to SQVTM and CDR2 to ANQGSEA. Cut back by 0 bases and 4 bases, the V and J ends lie 10 bases apart. To prepare the library, PCR was applied. TCRdb names Illumina HiSeq 2500 as the instrument used. To reduce PCR and sequencing biases, unique molecular identifiers were built into the TCR beta cDNA libraries. Approximately 500,000 cDNA molecules were obtained per 1 to 10 million input T cells, so each molecule approximated one T cell. Patient libraries were prepared and sequenced with the same protocol used for the earlier healthy control dataset. Samples belonging to the same batch were prepared together, multiplexed and sequenced on a shared HiSeq lane. In the authors' own workflow: MIGEC was used to process the raw barcoded reads, and molecular identifier groups with only a single read were discarded before consensus assembly and CDR3 extraction. Clonotype tables were post-analysed with VDJtools, and diversity was normalized by down-sampling all datasets to the smallest sample size. To correct batch-related cross-sample contamination, repertoire overlap clustering matched CDR3 amino acid sequences but not nucleotide sequences. TCRdb ran its own pipeline on the public reads, namely fastp trimming at Q25 and MiXCR clone calling, and kept in-frame beta chains. Under each unique CDR3 protein, matching rows form one entry showing the most common genes and DNA. The V and J calls come from TCRdb's annotation, not from the publication. The sample profile shows hundreds of thousands of distinct CDR3 sequences; 59% of them were found once. The top ten hold about 10% of the sample.

Overall study results and their limits: The multiple sclerosis patient group was slightly younger than the control group. Normalized Chao1 diversity was significantly lower in multiple sclerosis patients than controls, suggesting substantial peripheral T-cell clonal expansion. Direct clustering with F measure showed strong co-clustering of samples prepared in the same batch, prompting a batch-effect correction. Patients showed significantly higher frequencies than controls for five TRBV segments, among them TRBV5-6, TRBV5-1 and TRBV20-1.

To demonstrate the VDJtools post-analysis software, TCR beta repertoires were profiled from the peripheral blood of more than ten young patients with multiple sclerosis. The patients with multiple sclerosis were children and adolescents between roughly 6 and 17 years of age. The sequence was collected from a girl aged 2-9 years with multiple sclerosis. Sequenced sample: blood. The rearranged segments are TRBV29-1 and TRBJ2-4; perhaps TRBD2 is the D gene, with 5 bases matching. Here is the DNA: TGCAGCGTTGAAGACCCCGGCGGGAAAAACATTCAGTACTTC. This gives the protein CSVEDPGGKNIQYF.